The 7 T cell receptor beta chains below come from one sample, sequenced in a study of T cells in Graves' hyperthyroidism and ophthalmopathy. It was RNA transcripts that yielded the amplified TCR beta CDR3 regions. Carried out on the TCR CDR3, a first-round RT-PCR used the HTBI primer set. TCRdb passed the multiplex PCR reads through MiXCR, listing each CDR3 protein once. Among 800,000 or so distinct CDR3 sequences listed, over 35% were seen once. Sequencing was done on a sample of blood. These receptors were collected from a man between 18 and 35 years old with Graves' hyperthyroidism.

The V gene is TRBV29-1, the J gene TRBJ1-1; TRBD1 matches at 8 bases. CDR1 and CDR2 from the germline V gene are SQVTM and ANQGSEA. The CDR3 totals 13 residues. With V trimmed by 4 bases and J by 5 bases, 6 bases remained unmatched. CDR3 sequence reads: CSVGQGNGTEAFF. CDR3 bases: TGCAGCGTTGGACAGGGGAATGGGACTGAAGCTTTCTTT.

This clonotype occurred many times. CDR3 coding DNA: TGTGCCAGTATTTTGAGCAGGAACACTGAAGCTTTCTTT. Translating gives CASILSRNTEAFF. The rearrangement joins TRBV19 to TRBJ1-1; D is ambiguous. V lost 7 bases to trimming and J lost 1 base, with 10 bases between them. Germline CDR1 is LNHDA and CDR2 is SQIVND (reference sequence). The CDR3 has 13 residues.

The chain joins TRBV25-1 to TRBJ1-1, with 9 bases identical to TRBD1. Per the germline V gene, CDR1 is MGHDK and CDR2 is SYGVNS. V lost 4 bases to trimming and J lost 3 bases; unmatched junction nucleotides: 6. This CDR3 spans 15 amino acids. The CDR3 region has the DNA TGTGCCAGCAGTGCCCCTACAGGGGGCTACACTGAAGCTTTCTTT. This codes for CASSAPTGGYTEAFF.

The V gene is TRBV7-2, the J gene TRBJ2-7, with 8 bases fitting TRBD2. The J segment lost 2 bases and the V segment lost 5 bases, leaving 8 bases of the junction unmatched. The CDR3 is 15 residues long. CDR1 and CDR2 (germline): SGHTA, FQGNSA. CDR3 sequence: CASSPRGLDAYEQYF. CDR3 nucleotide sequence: TGTGCCAGCAGCCCCCGGGGACTAGATGCCTACGAGCAGTACTTC.

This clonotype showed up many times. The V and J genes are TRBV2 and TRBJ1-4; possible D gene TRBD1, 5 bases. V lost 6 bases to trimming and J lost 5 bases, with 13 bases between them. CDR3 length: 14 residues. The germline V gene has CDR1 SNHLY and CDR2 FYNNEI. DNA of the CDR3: TGTGCCAGCAGAGCCTCGGGACGGAATGAAAAACTGTTTTTT. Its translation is CASRASGRNEKLFF.

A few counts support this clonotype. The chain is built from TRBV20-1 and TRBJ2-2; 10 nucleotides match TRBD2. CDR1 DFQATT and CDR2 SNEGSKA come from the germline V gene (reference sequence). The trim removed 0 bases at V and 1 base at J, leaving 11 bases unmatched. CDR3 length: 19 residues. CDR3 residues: CSARDREREGLENTGELFF. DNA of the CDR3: TGCAGTGCTAGAGATCGTGAGCGGGAGGGCCTGGAGAACACCGGGGAGCTGTTTTTT.

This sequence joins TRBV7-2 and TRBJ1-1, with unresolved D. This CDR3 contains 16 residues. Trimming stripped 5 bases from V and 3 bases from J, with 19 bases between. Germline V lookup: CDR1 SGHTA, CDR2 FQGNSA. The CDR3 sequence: CASSTILGSRHTEAFF. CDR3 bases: TGTGCCAGCAGCACAATCCTAGGGAGCAGACACACTGAAGCTTTCTTT.